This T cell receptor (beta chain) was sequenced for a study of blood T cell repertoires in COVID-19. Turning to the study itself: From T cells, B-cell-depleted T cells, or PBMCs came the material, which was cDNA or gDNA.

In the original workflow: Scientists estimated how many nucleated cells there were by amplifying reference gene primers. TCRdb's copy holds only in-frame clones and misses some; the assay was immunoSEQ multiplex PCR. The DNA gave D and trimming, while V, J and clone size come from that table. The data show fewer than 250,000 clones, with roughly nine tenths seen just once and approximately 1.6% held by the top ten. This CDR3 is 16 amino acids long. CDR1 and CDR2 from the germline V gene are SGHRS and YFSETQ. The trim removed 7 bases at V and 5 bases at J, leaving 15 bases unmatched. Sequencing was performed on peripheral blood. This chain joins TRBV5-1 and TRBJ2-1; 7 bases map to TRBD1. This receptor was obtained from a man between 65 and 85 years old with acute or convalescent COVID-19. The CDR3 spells CASGLEGAIMNNEQFF. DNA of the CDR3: TGCGCCAGCGGACTTGAGGGGGCGATTATGAACAATGAGCAGTTCTTC.